This TCR beta chain was identified in a study of cytomegalovirus exposure and HLA in healthy donors. Study-wide context: Sequencing of some 200 million T cells in an earlier analysis found about 120 million unique TCR beta sequences.

13 Jbeta primers and 60 Vbeta primers were used for the PCR. This table comes from immunoSEQ multiplex PCR, and its TCRdb copy is limited to in-frame clones, with some not included. Of roughly 190,000 clones detected, around 86% appear once; the ten largest clones hold around 0.8%. This clone was seen only a few times. This CDR3 is 15 amino acids long. CDR1 is MNHEY and CDR2 is SVGAGI in the germline V gene. The V end was cut by 6 bases, the J end by 2 bases, with 14 bases between. J is TRBJ1-5 and V is TRBV6-5; the D is unclear. The specimen was PBMCs. The TCR was taken from a woman between 18 and 29 years old in good health and CMV-seronegative. The CDR3 region has the DNA TGTGCCAGCAGATTAGAGGGAGCGGGCAATCAGCCCCAGCATTTT. Protein: CASRLEGAGNQPQHF.